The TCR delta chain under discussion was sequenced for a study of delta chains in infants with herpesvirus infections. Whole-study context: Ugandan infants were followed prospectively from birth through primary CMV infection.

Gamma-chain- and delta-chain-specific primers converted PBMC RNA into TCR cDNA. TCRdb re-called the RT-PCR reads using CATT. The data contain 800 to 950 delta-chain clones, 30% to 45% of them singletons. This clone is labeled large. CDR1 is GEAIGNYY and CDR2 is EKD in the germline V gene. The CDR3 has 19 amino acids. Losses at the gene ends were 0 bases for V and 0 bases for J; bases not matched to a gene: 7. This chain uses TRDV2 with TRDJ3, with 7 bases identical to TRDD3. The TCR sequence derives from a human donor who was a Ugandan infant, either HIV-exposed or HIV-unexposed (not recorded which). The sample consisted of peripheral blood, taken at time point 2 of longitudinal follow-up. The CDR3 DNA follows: TGTGCCTGTGACACCTGGGGGACTATGACCTCCTGGGACACCCGACAGATGTTTTTC. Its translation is CACDTWGTMTSWDTRQMFF.